Following are 3 T cell receptor beta chains from one sample sequenced in a study of cytomegalovirus exposure and HLA in healthy donors. PCR primers comprised 60 Vbeta and 13 Jbeta primers. Clones were read by immunoSEQ multiplex PCR, and TCRdb kept only the in-frame ones, dropping some. The repertoire holds 200,000 or so clones, with more than 75% as singletons. Sequencing input: PBMCs. The receptors shown here come from a human donor in good health.

The chain recombines TRBV4-3 with TRBJ2-3; TRBD1 matches at 9 bases. V lost 3 bases to trimming and J lost 2 bases; unmatched junction nucleotides: 3. The CDR3 has 15 residues. Germline lookup yields CDR1 LGHNA and CDR2 YSLEER. The CDR3 DNA is TGCGCCAGCAGCCATGGGGACAGGGACACAGATACGCAGTATTTT. This encodes CASSHGDRDTDTQYF.

V is TRBV5-1 and J is TRBJ2-2, with a weak D call TRBD2 (7 bases). CDR3 length: 16 amino acids. The ends were cut back, 2 bases at V and 4 bases at J, with 15 bases in the middle. Germline V CDR1 and CDR2: SGHRS, YFSETQ. The CDR3 region has the DNA TGCGCCAGCAGCTTCTATCGGGGAGGGGGCACCGGGGAGCTGTTTTTT. This encodes CASSFYRGGGTGELFF.

The chain has TRBV21-1 and TRBJ2-7; TRBD1, the D gene given by the table, was not confirmed from the DNA. TRBV21-1 is a pseudogene segment. The CDR3 sequence is 19 residues long. CDR3 residues: CASRYRWDRPLPKTYEQYF. The CDR3 DNA sequence: TGTGCCAGCAGGTACAGGTGGGACAGGCCTCTACCAAAAACGTACGAGCAGTACTTC.